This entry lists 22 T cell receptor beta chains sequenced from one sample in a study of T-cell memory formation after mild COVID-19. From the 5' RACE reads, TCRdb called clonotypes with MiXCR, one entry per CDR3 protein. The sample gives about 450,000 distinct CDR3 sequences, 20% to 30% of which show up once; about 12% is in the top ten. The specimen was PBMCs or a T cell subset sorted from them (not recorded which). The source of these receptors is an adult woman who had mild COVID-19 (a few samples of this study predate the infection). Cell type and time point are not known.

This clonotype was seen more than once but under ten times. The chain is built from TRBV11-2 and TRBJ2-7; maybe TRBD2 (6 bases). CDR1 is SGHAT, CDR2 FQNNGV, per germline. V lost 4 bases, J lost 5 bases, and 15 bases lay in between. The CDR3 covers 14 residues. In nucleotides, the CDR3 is TGTGCCAGCAGCTCGCGGGACCCTAGGGACGAGCAGTACTTC. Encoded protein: CASSSRDPRDEQYF. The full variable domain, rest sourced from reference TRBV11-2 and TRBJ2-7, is EAGVAQSPRYKIIEKRQSVAFWCNPISGHATLYWYQQILGQGPKLLIQFQNNGVVDDSQLPKDRFSAERLKGVDSTLKIQPAKLEDSAVYLCASSSRDPRDEQYFGPGTRLTVT.

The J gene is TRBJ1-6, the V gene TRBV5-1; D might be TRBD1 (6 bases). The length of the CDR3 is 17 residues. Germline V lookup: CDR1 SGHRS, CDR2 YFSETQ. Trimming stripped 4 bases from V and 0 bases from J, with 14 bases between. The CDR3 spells CASSRQESSSYNSPLHF. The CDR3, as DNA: TGCGCCAGCAGCCGACAGGAGTCGAGCTCCTATAATTCACCCCTCCACTTT.

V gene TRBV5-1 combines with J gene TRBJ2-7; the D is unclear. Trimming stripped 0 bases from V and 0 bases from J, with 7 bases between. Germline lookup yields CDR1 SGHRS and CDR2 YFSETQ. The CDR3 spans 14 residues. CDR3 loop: CASSLVDPSYEQYF. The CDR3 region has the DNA TGCGCCAGCAGCTTGGTGGACCCCTCCTACGAGCAGTACTTC.

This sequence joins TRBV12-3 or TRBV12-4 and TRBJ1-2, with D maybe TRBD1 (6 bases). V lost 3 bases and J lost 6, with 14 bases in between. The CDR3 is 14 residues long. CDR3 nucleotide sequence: TGTGCCAGCAGTTTGGGGGCAGGGCGTCATGGCTACACCTTC. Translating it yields CASSLGAGRHGYTF.

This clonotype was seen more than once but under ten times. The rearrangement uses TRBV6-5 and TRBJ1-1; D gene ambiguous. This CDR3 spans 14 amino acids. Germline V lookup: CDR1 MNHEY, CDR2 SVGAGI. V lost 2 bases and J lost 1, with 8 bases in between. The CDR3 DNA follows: TGTGCCAGCAGTTACGTACAGCAGAACACTGAAGCTTTCTTT. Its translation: CASSYVQQNTEAFF.

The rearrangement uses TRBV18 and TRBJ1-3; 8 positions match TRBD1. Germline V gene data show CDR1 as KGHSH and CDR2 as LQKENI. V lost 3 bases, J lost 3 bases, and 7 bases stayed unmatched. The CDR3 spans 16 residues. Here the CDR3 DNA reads TGTGCCAGCTCACCCTATACAGGGGGAAGTGGAAACACCATATATTTT. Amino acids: CASSPYTGGSGNTIYF.

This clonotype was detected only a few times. The CDR3 DNA follows: TGTGCCAGCAGCGTAATCGGACTAGCGGAGACCTACGAGCAGTACTTC. It encodes CASSVIGLAETYEQYF. V usage is TRBV9 and J usage is TRBJ2-7; 10 nucleotides agree with TRBD2. There are 16 residues in the CDR3. From germline, CDR1 is SGDLS and CDR2 YYNGEE. V was clipped by 1 base and J by 2 bases; unmatched bases: 6.

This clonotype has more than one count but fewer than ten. CDR3 DNA: TGTGCCAGCAGCACGATTAGCGGGACAGGGTCGACAGATACGCAGTATTTT. This encodes CASSTISGTGSTDTQYF. The chain recombines TRBV4-2 with TRBJ2-3; a possible D gene is TRBD1 (9 bases). V was shortened by 5 bases and J by 3 bases, with 21 bases between the two germline ends. This CDR3 is 17 amino acids long. Germline-derived CDR1 and CDR2 are LGHNA and YNFKEQ.

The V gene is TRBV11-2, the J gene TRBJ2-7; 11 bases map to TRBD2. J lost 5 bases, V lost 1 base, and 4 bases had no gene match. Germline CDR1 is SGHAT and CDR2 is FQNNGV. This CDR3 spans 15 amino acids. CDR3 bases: TGTGCCAGCAGCTTAGCACTAGCGGGGGTGCACGAGCAGTACTTC. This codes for CASSLALAGVHEQYF.

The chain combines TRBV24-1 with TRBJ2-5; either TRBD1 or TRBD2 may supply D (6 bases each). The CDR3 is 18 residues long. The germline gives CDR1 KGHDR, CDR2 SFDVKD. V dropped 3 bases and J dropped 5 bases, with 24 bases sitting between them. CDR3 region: CATSDPYGGGLRGETQYF. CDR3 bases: TGTGCCACCAGTGATCCCTACGGGGGCGGCCTTAGGGGTGAGACCCAGTACTTC.

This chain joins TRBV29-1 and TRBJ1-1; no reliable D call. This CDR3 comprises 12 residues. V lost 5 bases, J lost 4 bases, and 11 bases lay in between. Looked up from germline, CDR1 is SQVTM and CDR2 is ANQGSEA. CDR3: CSVKGEFTEAFF. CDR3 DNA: TGCAGCGTTAAGGGCGAGTTCACTGAAGCTTTCTTT.

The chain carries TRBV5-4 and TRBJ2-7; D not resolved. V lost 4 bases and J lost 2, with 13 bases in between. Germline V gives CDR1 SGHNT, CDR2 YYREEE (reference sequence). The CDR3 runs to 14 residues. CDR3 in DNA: TGTGCCAGCAGCCCTCAGCTGCGCCCCTACGAGCAGTACTTC. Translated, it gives CASSPQLRPYEQYF. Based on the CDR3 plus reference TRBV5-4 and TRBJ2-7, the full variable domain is ETGVTQSPTHLIKTRGQQVTLRCSSQSGHNTVSWYQQALGQGPQFIFQYYREEENGRGNFPPRFSGLQFPNYSSELNVNALELDDSALYLCASSPQLRPYEQYFGPGTRLTVT.

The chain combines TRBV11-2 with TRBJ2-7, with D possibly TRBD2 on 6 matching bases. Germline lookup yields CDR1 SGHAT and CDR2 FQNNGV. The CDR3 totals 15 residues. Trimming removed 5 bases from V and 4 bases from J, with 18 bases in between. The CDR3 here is CASSNPSFRGYEQYF. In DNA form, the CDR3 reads TGTGCCAGCAGCAACCCCTCCTTCCGGGGGTACGAGCAGTACTTC.

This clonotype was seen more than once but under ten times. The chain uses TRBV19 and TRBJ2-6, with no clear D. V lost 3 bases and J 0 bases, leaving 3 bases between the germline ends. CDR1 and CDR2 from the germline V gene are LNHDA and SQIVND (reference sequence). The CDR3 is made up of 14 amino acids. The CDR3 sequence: CASSMGSGANVLTF. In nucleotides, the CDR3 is TGTGCCAGTAGTATGGGCTCTGGGGCCAACGTCCTGACTTTC.

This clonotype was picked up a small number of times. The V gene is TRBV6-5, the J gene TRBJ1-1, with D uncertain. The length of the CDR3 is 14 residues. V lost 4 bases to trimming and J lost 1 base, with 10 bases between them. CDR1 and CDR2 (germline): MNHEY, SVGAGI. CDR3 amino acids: CASSFTERNTEAFF. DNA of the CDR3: TGTGCCAGCAGTTTTACAGAGAGGAACACTGAAGCTTTCTTT.

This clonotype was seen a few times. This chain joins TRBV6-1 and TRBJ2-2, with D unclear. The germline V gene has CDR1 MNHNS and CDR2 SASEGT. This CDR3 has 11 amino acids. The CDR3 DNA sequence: TGTCTCGACCGTGGGACCGGGGAGCTGTTTTTT. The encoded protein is CLDRGTGELFF.

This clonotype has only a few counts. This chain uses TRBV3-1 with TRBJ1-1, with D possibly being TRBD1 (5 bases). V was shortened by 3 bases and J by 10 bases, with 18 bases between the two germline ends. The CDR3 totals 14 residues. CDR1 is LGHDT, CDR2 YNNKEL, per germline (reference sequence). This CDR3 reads CASSQKGTSQRAFF. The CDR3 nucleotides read TGTGCCAGCAGCCAGAAGGGGACTTCCCAGAGAGCTTTCTTT.

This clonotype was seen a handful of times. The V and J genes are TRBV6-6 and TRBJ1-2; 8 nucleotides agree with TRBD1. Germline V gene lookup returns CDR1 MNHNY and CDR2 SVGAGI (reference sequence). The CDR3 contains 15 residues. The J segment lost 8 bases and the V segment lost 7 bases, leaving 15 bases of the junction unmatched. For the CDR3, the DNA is TGTGCCAGCACCAGCCGGGACAGGTCTCTTGGGGGCTACACCTTC. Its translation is CASTSRDRSLGGYTF.

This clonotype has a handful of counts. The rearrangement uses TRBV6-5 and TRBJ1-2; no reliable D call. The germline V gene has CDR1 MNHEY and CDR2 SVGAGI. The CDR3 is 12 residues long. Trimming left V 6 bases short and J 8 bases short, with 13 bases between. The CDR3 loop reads CASRRTLEGYTF. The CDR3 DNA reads TGTGCCAGCAGACGAACACTGGAGGGCTACACCTTC.

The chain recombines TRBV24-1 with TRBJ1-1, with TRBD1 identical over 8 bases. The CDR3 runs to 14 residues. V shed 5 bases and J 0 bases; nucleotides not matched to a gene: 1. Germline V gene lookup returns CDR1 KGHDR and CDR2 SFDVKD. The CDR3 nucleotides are TGTGCCACCAGTGGGACAGGGATGAACACTGAAGCTTTCTTT. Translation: CATSGTGMNTEAFF.

CDR3: CASSLSGYGGSFYEQYF. CDR3 sequence (DNA): TGCGCCAGCAGCTTAAGTGGATACGGAGGTTCCTTCTACGAGCAGTACTTC. V gene TRBV5-1 combines with J gene TRBJ2-7; TRBD2 might be the D (5 bases). The CDR3 is 17 amino acids. Trimming cost V 2 bases and J 3 bases, with 21 bases left between them. In germline, CDR1 is SGHRS, CDR2 YFSETQ. Full variable domain (remainder filled in from reference TRBV5-1 and TRBJ2-7): KAGVTQTPRYLIKTRGQQVTLSCSPISGHRSVSWYQQTPGQGLQFLFEYFSETQRNKGNFPGRFSGRQFSNSRSEMNVSTLELGDSALYLCASSLSGYGGSFYEQYFGPGTRLTVT.

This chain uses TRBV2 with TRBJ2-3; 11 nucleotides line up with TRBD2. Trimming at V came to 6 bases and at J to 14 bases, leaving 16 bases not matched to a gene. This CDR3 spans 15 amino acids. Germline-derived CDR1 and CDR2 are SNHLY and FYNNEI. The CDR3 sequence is CASSPSVLAGGPPYF. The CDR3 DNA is TGTGCCAGCAGCCCGAGCGTTCTAGCGGGGGGACCCCCGTATTTT.